This TCR beta chain was sequenced in a study of vaccination and CD4 T cells after COVID-19. Oncomine TCR Beta short-read sequencing was applied to DNA from cultured CD4+ T cells. TCRdb re-called the PCR reads through MiXCR, storing one row per CDR3 protein. Among about 10,000 distinct CDR3 sequences listed, approximately 59% were seen once. Germline V gene sequence: CDR1 SGHAT, CDR2 FQDESV (reference sequence). The CDR3 is 15 amino acids. Trimming removed 1 base at V and 9 bases at J, with 16 bases between. Specified treatment: approximately nine-day PBMC culture with coronavirus spike peptide pools or control peptides (ViraFEST assay). In regard to this clonotype: The target antigen is unknown.

The receptor was derived from a human donor who had recovered from COVID-19. The specimen was CD4+ T cells from blood, cultured in vitro. V usage is TRBV11-1 and J usage is TRBJ2-4, with D maybe TRBD2 (5 bases). The CDR3 region is CASSLGPYEGGIQYF. For the CDR3, the DNA is TGTGCCAGCAGCTTAGGGCCCTACGAGGGTGGCATTCAGTACTTC. Filled out from reference TRBV11-1 and TRBJ2-4, the complete variable domain reads EAEVAQSPRYKITEKSQAVAFWCDPISGHATLYWYRQILGQGPELLVQFQDESVVDDSQLPKDRFSAERLKGVDSTLKIQPAELGDSAMYLCASSLGPYEGGIQYFGAGTRLSVL.